What follows are 2 T cell receptor beta chains derived from one specimen sequenced in a study of blood T cell repertoires in COVID-19. Clones were sequenced by immunoSEQ multiplex PCR, and TCRdb holds only the in-frame ones, with some missing. Counted here are about 310,000 clones, roughly 89% occurring once; the ten biggest clones make up 8.5% to 10%. The sequenced material came from PBMCs or T cells enriched from blood (not recorded which). The receptors originated from a woman aged 18-30 years who had recovered from COVID-19.

Written as DNA, the CDR3 is TGTGCCAGCAGTTTCCAGGGGGCTCGCCACGAGCAGTACTTC. It specifies CASSFQGARHEQYF. The V gene is TRBV6-2 or TRBV6-3, the J gene TRBJ2-7; 8 bases are a match to TRBD1. Germline CDR1 is MNHEY and CDR2 is SVGEGT. V gave up 4 bases and J gave up 5 bases; unmatched junction bases: 7. The CDR3 is 14 residues long.

The chain uses TRBV15 and TRBJ2-2, with 10 bases matching TRBD1. V shed 5 bases and J 1 base; nucleotides not matched to a gene: 13. This CDR3 contains 19 residues. CDR1 LNHNV and CDR2 YYDKDF come from the germline V gene (reference sequence). CDR3 loop: CATSGPGTGEMRNTGELFF. In nucleotides, the CDR3 is TGTGCCACCAGCGGCCCCGGGACAGGGGAGATGCGGAACACCGGGGAGCTGTTTTTT.